These T cell receptor beta chains were read from a single sample in a study of human T cells and chemical hapten exposure. TCRdb independently ran MiXCR on the RACE reads; one entry per CDR3 protein. The sample has about 45,000 distinct CDR3 sequences, about 3.7% seen once. The sample consisted of whole blood. The receptors derive from a human donor in good health. Some clones in this sample may be carry-over from other donors' samples. The CDR3 runs from the conserved cysteine through the conserved F or W.

length	V	CDR3
13	TRBV6-5	CASSGRTANEQYF
13	TRBV20-1	CSARPGGSYGYTF
16	TRBV28	CASSLTGRISTGELFF
16	TRBV24-1	CATSDSGLAGVEEQFF
14	TRBV6-6	CATSGAREADTQYF
11	TRBV29-1	CSVVSTDTQYF
19	TRBV6-5	CASTESPIAGGTSTDTQYF
14	TRBV27	CASSRTVLQETQYF
14	TRBV7-9	CASSVGQLQETQYF
17	TRBV28	CASSWESGTGNSYEQYF
14	TRBV10-3	CAFWSGRALDTQYF
17	TRBV7-8	CASSQGLETLMNYGYTF
13	TRBV27	CASKTSGSGTQYF
14	TRBV6-5	CASSSSGTANEQYF
14	TRBV5-1	CASSWDNKNTEAFF
17	TRBV7-6	CASSLRESTLANSPLHF
14	TRBV29-1	CSGRQGGGTDTQYF
14	TRBV7-9	CASSTGTGNEKLFF
14	TRBV30	CAWSVRSGFDGYTF
14	TRBV28	CASSYQGRAYEQYF
16	TRBV6-1	CASLLSDRTLSYEQYF
15	TRBV7-8	CASSSKTGGNTEAFF
16	TRBV6-5	CASSYSGRTSTDTQYF
15	TRBV24-1	CATSDSGTGQETQYF
14	TRBV19	CASTMDRAKGGYTF
15	TRBV7-2	CASSLGVAGTGELFF
13	TRBV10-2	CASAGTRQETQYF
14	TRBV5-1	CASSLDRTGETQYF
17	TRBV6-5	CASSYSRQGEGGTEAFF
11	TRBV28	CASSFQMAQHF
18	TRBV6-1	CASSRLPPNLAGANVLTF
17	TRBV5-1	CASSFISGRSPYNEQFF
14	TRBV6-2/TRBV6-3	CASRARGFQETQYF
14	TRBV28	CASSAGTAKNIQYF
16	TRBV29-1	CSVEVRSASSGNTIYF
13	TRBV30	CAWTGSRAYEQYF
11	TRBV12-3/TRBV12-4	CASSPKETQYF
20	TRBV7-2	CASSSPVQGSGSGAYNEQFF
17	TRBV28	CASSHLGLAGEPYEQYF
16	TRBV6-2/TRBV6-3	CASSSGVEGSNQPQHF
15	TRBV6-5	CASSSRLPSTDTQYF
12	TRBV6-6	CASRNREDTQYF